Following are 13 T cell receptor beta chains from one sample sequenced in a study of OX40 agonist ivuxolimab in advanced cancers. Sequenced by immunoSEQ multiplex PCR; TCRdb stores in-frame clones only, minus some. Of approximately 22,000 clones listed, 83% are singletons. This material consisted of CD4+ or CD8+ T cells sorted from blood, taken in a trial of the OX40 agonist ivuxolimab. The receptors stem from an adult with an advanced solid tumor such as melanoma, head and neck, liver or kidney cancer.

V usage is TRBV7-2 and J usage is TRBJ1-1; no clear D. Germline loops: CDR1 SGHTA, CDR2 FQGNSA. V lost 5 bases and J lost 8, with 9 bases in between. This CDR3 region has 11 residues. Here the CDR3 reads CASSQQPEAFF. In DNA form, the CDR3 reads TGTGCCAGCAGCCAACAGCCCGAAGCTTTCTTT.

The V gene is TRBV5-6, the J gene TRBJ1-5, with a tentative D call TRBD1 (5 bases). Germline V CDR1 and CDR2: SGHDT, YYEEEE. The CDR3 runs 16 residues. The V and J ends lost 4 bases and 6 bases respectively, with 20 bases between them. The CDR3 region has the DNA TGTGCCAGCAGCCCCCGGGCCAGCCTAGGGACTCAGCCCCAGCATTTT. It yields the protein CASSPRASLGTQPQHF.

V and J are TRBV27 and TRBJ2-7; D may be TRBD1 (6 bases). The CDR3 sequence is 15 residues long. Germline assignment: CDR1 MNHEY and CDR2 SMNVEV (reference sequence). The V and J ends lost 6 bases and 2 bases respectively, with 17 bases between them. The CDR3 DNA reads TGTGCCAGCAGAACACAGGGTTACATGGCCTACGAGCAGTACTTC. Amino acids: CASRTQGYMAYEQYF.

This chain uses TRBV14 with TRBJ1-1; D call uncertain. V was cut by 4 bases and J by 1 base, with 13 bases left in between. The CDR3 has 15 amino acids. CDR1 is SGHDN, CDR2 FVKESK, per germline. The CDR3, as DNA: TGTGCCAGCAGCCCCCTTCCGGACGGGAACACTGAAGCTTTCTTT. It encodes CASSPLPDGNTEAFF.

V gene TRBV29-1 combines with J gene TRBJ2-3, with 8 bases that match TRBD2. Trimming at V came to 3 bases and at J to 0 bases, leaving 8 bases not matched to a gene. Germline assignment: CDR1 SQVTM and CDR2 ANQGSEA. This CDR3 comprises 16 residues. The CDR3: CSVDPRGGQSTDTQYF. The CDR3 region has the DNA TGCAGCGTTGACCCCCGGGGGGGGCAAAGCACAGATACGCAGTATTTT.

The rearrangement uses TRBV2 and TRBJ2-5; 13 bases agree with TRBD2. In germline, CDR1 is SNHLY, CDR2 FYNNEI. V shed 6 bases and J 2 bases; nucleotides not matched to a gene: 6. The CDR3 contains 16 residues. The CDR3 nucleotides read TGTGCCAGCAGCGGGGGACTAGCGGGGACACAAGAGACCCAGTACTTC. Translated, it gives CASSGGLAGTQETQYF.

The V gene is TRBV4-1, the J gene TRBJ1-2; D is undetermined. V was pared by 1 base and J by 1 base, with 10 bases between. Germline V gene data show CDR1 as MGHRA and CDR2 as YSYEKL. The CDR3 loop spans 15 amino acids. The DNA for the CDR3 is TGCGCCAGCAGCCAAGTAAAGTGGGATAACTATGGCTACACCTTC. This encodes CASSQVKWDNYGYTF.

The rearrangement links TRBV28 to TRBJ2-1; a weak D match, TRBD2 (7 bases). The V end lost 6 bases, the J end lost 9 bases, and 12 bases lay between the germline ends. Germline lookup yields CDR1 MDHEN and CDR2 SYDVKM. CDR3 length: 12 residues. CDR3 nucleotide sequence: TGTGCCAGCAGGACCGGGGGGCGTGAGCAGTTCTTC. This codes for CASRTGGREQFF.

The sample holds a few counts of this clone. The chain employs TRBV4-1 and TRBJ1-5; TRBD1 matches at 9 bases. There are 15 residues in the CDR3. CDR1 is MGHRA and CDR2 is YSYEKL in the germline V gene. J was trimmed by 6 bases and V by 1 base; bases with no gene match: 4. CDR3 loop: CASSQVGTGTQPQHF. Written as DNA, the CDR3 is TGCGCCAGCAGCCAAGTAGGGACAGGGACTCAGCCCCAGCATTTT.

This chain joins TRBV2 and TRBJ1-1; D is perhaps TRBD1 (5 bases). Per the germline V gene, CDR1 is SNHLY and CDR2 is FYNNEI. Trimming left V 8 bases short and J 5 bases short, with 15 bases between. This CDR3 region has 13 residues. CDR3 sequence (DNA): TGTGCCAGCGGGGACGAGGGAGGGACTGAAGCTTTCTTT. Its protein product is CASGDEGGTEAFF. The variable domain in full, with the rest retrieved from reference TRBV2 and TRBJ1-1, is EPEVTQTPSHQVTQMGQEVILRCVPISNHLYFYWYRQILGQKVEFLVSFYNNEISEKSEIFDDQFSVERPDGSNFTLKIRSTKLEDSAMYFCASGDEGGTEAFFGQGTRLTVV.

This sequence joins TRBV18 and TRBJ1-4, with 8 bases lining up with TRBD1. With V trimmed by 0 bases and J by 5 bases, 2 bases remained unmatched. This CDR3 spans 15 amino acids. From germline, CDR1 is KGHSH and CDR2 LQKENI. This chain's CDR3 is CASSPPRTGNEKLFF. For the CDR3, the DNA is TGTGCCAGCTCACCACCTCGGACAGGGAATGAAAAACTGTTTTTT.

The genes are TRBV27 and TRBJ1-2; D ambiguous. V was shortened by 6 bases and J by 7 bases, with 12 bases between the two germline ends. From germline, CDR1 is MNHEY and CDR2 SMNVEV (reference sequence). The CDR3 consists of 12 residues. CDR3: CASRSFRAGYTF. In DNA form, the CDR3 reads TGTGCCAGCAGGAGCTTCCGGGCTGGCTACACCTTC.

This chain uses TRBV28 with TRBJ1-5, with 8 bases matching TRBD1. The V gene's germline CDR1 is MDHEN and CDR2 SYDVKM. J was trimmed by 6 bases and V by 2 bases; bases with no gene match: 3. The CDR3 is 14 residues long. The CDR3 coding sequence is TGTGCCAGCAGTTTAGGACAGGGTACTCAGCCCCAGCATTTT. It specifies CASSLGQGTQPQHF.